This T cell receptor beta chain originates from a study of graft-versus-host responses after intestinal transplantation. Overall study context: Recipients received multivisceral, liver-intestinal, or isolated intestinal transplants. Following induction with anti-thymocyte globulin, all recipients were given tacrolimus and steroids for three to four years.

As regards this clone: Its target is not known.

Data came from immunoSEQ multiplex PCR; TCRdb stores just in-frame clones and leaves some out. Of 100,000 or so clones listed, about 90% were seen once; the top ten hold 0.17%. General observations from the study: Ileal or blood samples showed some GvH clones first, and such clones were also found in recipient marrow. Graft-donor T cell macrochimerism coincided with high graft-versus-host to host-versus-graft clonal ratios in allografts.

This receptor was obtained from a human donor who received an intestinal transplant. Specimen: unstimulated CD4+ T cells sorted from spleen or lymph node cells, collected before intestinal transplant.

CDR3 region: CASGQGRHQPQHF. The CDR3 DNA follows: TGTGCCAGCGGACAGGGGAGGCATCAGCCCCAGCATTTT. The V and J genes are TRBV2 and TRBJ1-5, with 9 nucleotides matching TRBD1. The CDR3 contains 13 residues. J gave up 5 bases and V 8 bases, and 4 bases lay outside the gene matches. The germline V gene encodes CDR1 SNHLY and CDR2 FYNNEI. The full variable domain, completed using reference TRBV2 and TRBJ1-5, is EPEVTQTPSHQVTQMGQEVILRCVPISNHLYFYWYRQILGQKVEFLVSFYNNEISEKSEIFDDQFSVERPDGSNFTLKIRSTKLEDSAMYFCASGQGRHQPQHFGDGTRLSIL.